A single sample is the source of the 23 T cell receptor beta chains below, sequenced in a study of cytomegalovirus exposure and HLA in healthy donors. PCR primers comprised 60 Vbeta and 13 Jbeta primers. TCRdb keeps only in-frame clones here, not all; method: immunoSEQ multiplex PCR. The sample records around 67,000 clones, approximately 60% being singletons. Sequencing was performed on PBMCs. The receptors stem from a woman between 50 and 59 years old in good health and CMV-seronegative.

This chain uses TRBV5-1 with TRBJ2-3; 9 positions agree with TRBD2. CDR3 length: 15 amino acids. The junction had 12 bases not matched to a gene; V was cut back by 7 bases and J by 6 bases. In germline, CDR1 is SGHRS, CDR2 YFSETQ. CDR3 amino acids: CASGSGSGRSDTQYF. The CDR3 region has the DNA TGCGCCAGCGGGAGCGGAAGCGGGAGGTCCGATACGCAGTATTTT.

V usage is TRBV5-6 and J usage is TRBJ2-2, with a weak D call TRBD1 (6 bases). The CDR3 consists of 15 residues. V gave up 1 base and J gave up 5 bases, with 12 bases separating them. CDR1 is SGHDT and CDR2 is YYEEEE in the germline V gene. The CDR3 DNA reads TGTGCCAGCAGCTTGAGGCCAGGGGCAACCGGGGAGCTGTTTTTT. Translating gives CASSLRPGATGELFF.

V gene TRBV19 combines with J gene TRBJ1-2; weak D call: TRBD1 (6 bases). The length of the CDR3 is 13 residues. The germline gives CDR1 LNHDA, CDR2 SQIVND (reference sequence). Trimming took off 8 bases at V and 2 bases at J, with 12 bases between the two ends. CDR3 region: CASGDQGNYGYTF. CDR3 bases: TGTGCCAGTGGAGACCAGGGGAACTATGGCTACACCTTC.

This chain uses TRBV6-6 with TRBJ2-7, with 7 bases aligning to TRBD2. This CDR3 is built from 16 residues. The trim removed 2 bases at V and 5 bases at J, leaving 12 bases unmatched. Germline V CDR1 and CDR2: MNHNY, SVGAGI (reference sequence). Written as DNA, the CDR3 is TGTGCCAGCAGTTACCCTCCGTCGGGAGGAGGCGACGAGCAGTACTTC. It encodes CASSYPPSGGGDEQYF.

On this clone itself: Other DNA sequences of this sample code for an identical CDR3. This chain uses TRBV5-1 with TRBJ2-5; weak D call: TRBD1 (5 bases). Trimming took off 1 base at V and 5 bases at J, with 12 bases between the two ends. The germline V gene encodes CDR1 SGHRS and CDR2 YFSETQ. CDR3 size: 14 residues. The CDR3 here is CASSLQGSWETQYF. CDR3 DNA: TGCGCCAGCAGCTTGCAGGGATCGTGGGAGACCCAGTACTTC.

The V and J genes are TRBV7-2 and TRBJ2-7, with D maybe TRBD2 (6 bases). Trimming removed 2 bases at V and 12 bases at J, with 14 bases between. Germline loops: CDR1 SGHTA, CDR2 FQGNSA. This CDR3 contains 12 residues. CDR3 coding DNA: TGTGCCAGCAGCTTATCGTGGGAGGATCCGTACTTC. Encoded protein: CASSLSWEDPYF.

This sequence joins TRBV28 and TRBJ1-5, with D possibly being TRBD1 (6 bases). Germline-derived CDR1 and CDR2 are MDHEN and SYDVKM. CDR3 size: 15 residues. V dropped 6 bases and J dropped 2 bases, with 14 bases sitting between them. In nucleotides, the CDR3 is TGTGCCAGCAGAATGACAGGTTCGGGCAATCAGCCCCAGCATTTT. Translated, it gives CASRMTGSGNQPQHF.

V and J are TRBV5-1 and TRBJ2-6; D not resolved. V shed 4 bases and J shed 0 bases, with 8 bases lying between them. Germline lookup yields CDR1 SGHRS and CDR2 YFSETQ. The CDR3 has 15 residues. CDR3 sequence: CASSQTVSGANVLTF. The CDR3 DNA reads as TGCGCCAGCAGCCAAACAGTCTCTGGGGCCAACGTCCTGACTTTC.

The chain recombines TRBV5-4 with TRBJ1-2; 7 bases match TRBD1. The CDR3 runs 17 residues. Losses at the gene ends were 6 bases for V and 4 bases for J; bases not matched to a gene: 18. Germline V gene data show CDR1 as SGHNT and CDR2 as YYREEE (reference sequence). In DNA, the CDR3 is TGTGCCAGCAACAATGGAGGAGGAACAGGGGTCCCCTATGGCTACACCTTC. Translated, it gives CASNNGGGTGVPYGYTF.

This chain links TRBV7-2 with TRBJ1-2; perhaps TRBD1 as D (6 bases). Germline lookup yields CDR1 SGHTA and CDR2 FQGNSA. Trimming took 1 base from V and 8 from J, leaving 11 bases between them. CDR3 length equals 13 residues. DNA of the CDR3: TGTGCCAGCAGCTTAGAATCAGGGGTCGGCTACACCTTC. Residues: CASSLESGVGYTF.

The V call is TRBV19, the J call TRBJ2-3, with 7 bases aligning to TRBD2. After removal of 4 bases from V and 2 bases from J, the junction contained 18 bases not matched to a gene. Per germline, CDR1 LNHDA and CDR2 SQIVND (reference sequence). This CDR3 comprises 19 residues. CDR3 sequence (DNA): TGTGCCAGTAGTACTGCCCGCGGAGGGGCGGGAGTTCCCACAGATACGCAGTATTTT. Its protein product is CASSTARGGAGVPTDTQYF.

V is TRBV2 and J is TRBJ1-4; D is uncertain. V was pared by 8 bases and J by 10 bases, with 20 bases between. This CDR3 is built from 14 residues. The germline gives CDR1 SNHLY, CDR2 FYNNEI. The CDR3 DNA is TGTGCCAGCCTGCTGTACGAGGGATCGGGAAAACTGTTTTTT. Translating it yields CASLLYEGSGKLFF.

This chain joins TRBV30 and TRBJ2-7, with 8 bases matching TRBD1. The CDR3 extends over 18 amino acids. From germline, CDR1 is GTSNPN and CDR2 SVGIG (reference sequence). J was trimmed by 2 bases and V by 0 bases; bases with no gene match: 15. Written as DNA, the CDR3 is TGTGCCTGGAGTGTACTTCTCGGTCGGACAGGGCCGGCCTACGAGCAGTACTTC. Translated, it gives CAWSVLLGRTGPAYEQYF.

This sequence joins TRBV5-1 and TRBJ2-1, with a possible D match to TRBD1 (6 bases). The CDR3 covers 16 residues. Germline lookup yields CDR1 SGHRS and CDR2 YFSETQ. V was clipped by 0 bases and J by 0 bases, with 10 bases between them. The CDR3 region is CASSLGTVSSYNEQFF. The DNA for the CDR3 is TGCGCCAGCAGCTTGGGGACAGTAAGCTCCTACAATGAGCAGTTCTTC. The full variable domain, rest sourced from reference TRBV5-1 and TRBJ2-1, is KAGVTQTPRYLIKTRGQQVTLSCSPISGHRSVSWYQQTPGQGLQFLFEYFSETQRNKGNFPGRFSGRQFSNSRSEMNVSTLELGDSALYLCASSLGTVSSYNEQFFGPGTRLTVL.

The V gene is TRBV4-3, the J gene TRBJ2-2, with TRBD2 matching 8 bases. CDR1 and CDR2 from the germline V gene are LGHNA and YSLEER. The CDR3 totals 16 residues. The V segment lost 0 bases and the J segment 7 bases; nucleotides outside the gene matches: 7. CDR3 bases: TGCGCCAGCAGCCAAGATTGGACTAGCCGGGGCGGGGAGCTGTTTTTT. This translates into CASSQDWTSRGGELFF.

To note about this clone: One junction end disagrees with the germline gene, perhaps due to a read error. V usage is TRBV7-7 and J usage is TRBJ2-5, with TRBD2 identical over 8 bases. Germline lookup yields CDR1 SSHAT and CDR2 FNYEAQ (reference sequence). The CDR3 length is 14 residues. CDR3 residues: CASSVAGWQETQYF. The CDR3 DNA reads as TGTGCTAGCAGTGTAGCGGGGTGGCAAGAGACCCAGTACTTC.

The chain couples TRBV15 to TRBJ1-1; D gene unclear. V dropped 0 bases and J dropped 0 bases, with 2 bases sitting between them. CDR1 is LNHNV, CDR2 YYDKDF, per germline (reference sequence). CDR3 length: 13 residues. The chain's CDR3 is CATSRDVNTEAFF. DNA of the CDR3: TGTGCCACCAGCAGAGACGTGAACACTGAAGCTTTCTTT.

The chain combines TRBV27 with TRBJ2-5, with TRBD2 identical over 10 bases. This CDR3 has 16 residues. V gave up 5 bases and J gave up 4 bases; unmatched junction bases: 10. CDR1 MNHEY and CDR2 SMNVEV come from the germline V gene (reference sequence). The CDR3 DNA reads as TGTGCCAGCAGTCCGACCCAAGCGGGAGGGAGAGAGACCCAGTACTTC. Translating it yields CASSPTQAGGRETQYF.

The V call is TRBV6-5, the J call TRBJ1-1; a possible D gene is TRBD1 (5 bases). V lost 6 bases and J 1 base, leaving 12 bases between the germline ends. Per the germline V gene, CDR1 is MNHEY and CDR2 is SVGAGI. CDR3 length: 14 amino acids. CDR3 coding DNA: TGTGCCAGCAGCCAACAGGAGCCGAACACTGAAGCTTTCTTT. Protein: CASSQQEPNTEAFF.

The chain couples TRBV4-3 to TRBJ1-2; 7 bases line up with TRBD1. CDR3 size: 17 residues. Germline V lookup: CDR1 LGHNA, CDR2 YSLEER. J lost 2 bases, V lost 2 bases, and 11 bases had no gene match. Here the CDR3 DNA reads TGCGCCAGCAGCCAAAGCTCCGGCGGGACAGCAAACTATGGCTACACCTTC. Its translation is CASSQSSGGTANYGYTF.

The gene calls are TRBV11-2 and TRBJ1-2; D is perhaps TRBD1 (5 bases). The CDR3 is 14 amino acids. V was clipped by 1 base and J by 4 bases, with 10 bases between them. Germline assignment: CDR1 SGHAT and CDR2 FQNNGV. The CDR3 loop reads CASSLGGSGYGYTF. For the CDR3, the DNA is TGTGCCAGCAGCTTAGGGGGCTCCGGCTATGGCTACACCTTC.

This chain joins TRBV9 and TRBJ2-7; TRBD2 matches at 12 bases. Germline V gene sequence: CDR1 SGDLS, CDR2 YYNGEE. The trim removed 3 bases at V and 6 bases at J, leaving 7 bases unmatched. There are 15 residues in the CDR3. CDR3 residues: CASSALAGGPSEQYF. DNA of the CDR3: TGTGCCAGCAGCGCCCTAGCGGGAGGGCCCTCCGAGCAGTACTTC. Full variable domain (missing parts from reference TRBV9 and TRBJ2-7): DSGVTQTPKHLITATGQRVTLRCSPRSGDLSVYWYQQSLDQGLQFLIQYYNGEERAKGNILERFSAQQFPDLHSELNLSSLELGDSALYFCASSALAGGPSEQYFGPGTRLTVT.

In its sample, this clone is medium-sized. V is TRBV9 and J is TRBJ2-7; a weak D match, TRBD2 (6 bases). Germline V gives CDR1 SGDLS, CDR2 YYNGEE. The CDR3 totals 17 residues. Trimming shortened V by 3 bases and J by 3 bases, and 22 bases separated the two germline ends. CDR3 protein: CASSASGTASVIYEQYF. The CDR3 DNA is TGTGCCAGCAGCGCTTCCGGGACTGCTAGCGTGATCTACGAGCAGTACTTC.